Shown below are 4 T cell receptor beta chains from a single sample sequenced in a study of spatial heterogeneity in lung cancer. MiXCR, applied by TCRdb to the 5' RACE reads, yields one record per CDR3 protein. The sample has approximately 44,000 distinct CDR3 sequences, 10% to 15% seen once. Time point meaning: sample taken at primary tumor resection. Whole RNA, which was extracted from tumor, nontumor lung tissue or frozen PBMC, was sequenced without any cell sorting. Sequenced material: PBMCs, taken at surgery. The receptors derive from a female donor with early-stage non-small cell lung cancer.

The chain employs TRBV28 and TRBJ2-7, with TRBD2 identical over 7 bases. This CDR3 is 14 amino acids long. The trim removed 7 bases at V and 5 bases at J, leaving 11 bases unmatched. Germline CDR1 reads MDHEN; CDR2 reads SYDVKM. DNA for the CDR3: TGTGCCAGCAAGGGGCTAGCGGATCGTCACGAGCAGTACTTC. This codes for CASKGLADRHEQYF.

The CDR3 bases are TGTGCCAGCAGTTGGGGGGACGGAACCTACGAGCAGTACTTC. Translation: CASSWGDGTYEQYF. The V and J genes are TRBV6-5 and TRBJ2-7; a possible D gene is TRBD2 (6 bases). This CDR3 region has 14 residues. The germline V gene has CDR1 MNHEY and CDR2 SVGAGI. Deletions cut 4 bases from V and 2 bases from J, with 12 bases between.

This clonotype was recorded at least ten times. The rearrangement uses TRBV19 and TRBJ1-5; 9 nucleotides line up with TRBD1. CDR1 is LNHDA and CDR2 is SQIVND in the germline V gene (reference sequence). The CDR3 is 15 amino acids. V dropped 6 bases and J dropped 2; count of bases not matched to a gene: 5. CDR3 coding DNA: TGTGCCAGTAGCGTGGACAGGGGTGGCAATCAGCCCCAGCATTTT. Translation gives CASSVDRGGNQPQHF.

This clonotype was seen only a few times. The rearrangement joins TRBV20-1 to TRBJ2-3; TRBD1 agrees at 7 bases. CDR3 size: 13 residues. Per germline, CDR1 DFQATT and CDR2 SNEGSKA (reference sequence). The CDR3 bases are TGCTCCCGTAGGGGGCACGGCACAGATACGCAGTATTTT. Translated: CSRRGHGTDTQYF.